The 21 T cell receptor beta chains below all came from one sample that was sequenced in a study of T-cell memory formation after mild COVID-19. Each CDR3 protein is one row after TCRdb ran MiXCR on the 5' RACE reads. The repertoire consists of roughly 350,000 distinct CDR3 sequences, with around 15% occurring once and the leading ten covering roughly 20%. Sample: PBMCs or a T cell subset sorted from them (not recorded which). The receptors shown here come from a young man who had mild COVID-19 (a few samples of this study predate the infection). Cell type and time point are not known.

This clonotype has a handful of counts. This chain connects TRBV7-9 to TRBJ2-1; 12 bases fit TRBD2. The germline V gene encodes CDR1 SEHNR and CDR2 FQNEAQ (reference sequence). The J segment lost 7 bases and the V segment lost 7 bases, leaving 8 bases of the junction unmatched. The CDR3 covers 15 residues. In DNA form, the CDR3 reads TGTGCCAGCACCTTCCTAGCGGGGGGGCCGAATGAGCAGTTCTTC. It translates to CASTFLAGGPNEQFF.

The chain is built from TRBV7-2 and TRBJ2-1; D may be TRBD2 (5 bases). The CDR3 has 16 amino acids. Trimming took off 4 bases at V and 9 bases at J, with 22 bases between the two ends. Germline V gene lookup returns CDR1 SGHTA and CDR2 FQGNSA. The CDR3 is CASSSRPGWASGEQFF. The CDR3 coding sequence is TGTGCCAGCAGCTCAAGGCCGGGGTGGGCTTCAGGTGAGCAGTTCTTC.

The table lists this clonotype with a few counts. V and J are TRBV5-6 and TRBJ2-3; perhaps TRBD1 as D (5 bases). V lost 2 bases and J lost 4, with 8 bases in between. The germline V gene has CDR1 SGHDT and CDR2 YYEEEE. This CDR3 has 13 residues. The CDR3 DNA sequence: TGTGCCAGCAGCTTCAAGGGGCCAGATACGCAGTATTTT. Protein sequence: CASSFKGPDTQYF.

V gene TRBV20-1 combines with J gene TRBJ2-3; 7 positions match TRBD2. With V trimmed by 0 bases and J by 0 bases, 6 bases remained unmatched. There are 16 residues in the CDR3. Germline V CDR1 and CDR2: DFQATT, SNEGSKA (reference sequence). The CDR3: CSAREASGLSTDTQYF. The CDR3 DNA is TGCAGTGCTAGAGAGGCTAGCGGTCTAAGCACAGATACGCAGTATTTT.

This chain connects TRBV11-2 to TRBJ1-2; possibly TRBD1 for D (5 bases). Between the trimmed V and J ends, which lost 5 bases and 2 bases, there was a span of 15 bases. The CDR3 has 15 residues. The V gene's germline CDR1 is SGHAT and CDR2 FQNNGV. The CDR3 region is CASSARDAVNYGYTF. In nucleotides, the CDR3 is TGTGCCAGCAGCGCGCGGGACGCCGTCAACTATGGCTACACCTTC.

Points on this clonotype: It may be a read error: a sequence one base away is much more abundant. This chain connects TRBV7-9 to TRBJ2-1, with D unclear. V lost 5 bases, J lost 5 bases, and 16 bases lay in between. Germline CDR1 is SEHNR and CDR2 is FQNEAQ (reference sequence). This CDR3 contains 15 residues. CDR3 in amino acids: CASSIEGAGNNEQFF. CDR3 bases: TGTGCCAGCAGCATAGAAGGTGCTGGGAACAATGAGCAGTTCTTC.

The rearrangement links TRBV6-1 to TRBJ1-2; D is ambiguous. The germline V gene encodes CDR1 MNHNS and CDR2 SASEGT. V lost 8 bases and J 8 bases, leaving 12 bases between the germline ends. The CDR3 has 11 amino acids. CDR3 coding DNA: TGTGCCAGCGGTCCACCCAGGGGCTACACCTTC. Amino acid sequence: CASGPPRGYTF.

The sample holds a few counts of this clonotype. V is TRBV6-5 and J is TRBJ1-6; no clear D. This CDR3 spans 14 amino acids. V gave up 2 bases and J gave up 7 bases, with 9 bases separating them. Germline CDR1 MNHEY, CDR2 SVGAGI. CDR3 nucleotides: TGTGCCAGCAGTTACCGGGGTCCCAATTCACCCCTCCACTTT. Translation gives CASSYRGPNSPLHF.

This chain uses TRBV5-5 with TRBJ1-1; TRBD1 is a possible D gene (6 bases). This CDR3 comprises 13 residues. Trimming stripped 4 bases from V and 1 base from J, with 8 bases between. CDR1 is SGHKS and CDR2 is YYEKEE in the germline V gene (reference sequence). The CDR3 loop is CASSRDTNTEAFF. The CDR3 DNA is TGTGCCAGCAGCAGGGACACGAACACTGAAGCTTTCTTT.

This chain's CDR3 is CASSPRDRGAFGTQYF. In nucleotides, the CDR3 is TGTGCCAGTAGTCCCCGGGACAGGGGGGCTTTCGGGACCCAGTACTTC. This chain uses TRBV19 with TRBJ2-5, with 11 bases fitting TRBD1. The junction had 12 bases not matched to a gene; V was cut back by 5 bases and J by 7 bases. The CDR3 spans 16 residues. Germline V gives CDR1 LNHDA, CDR2 SQIVND (reference sequence).

This clonotype was picked up a small number of times. The gene calls are TRBV5-1 and TRBJ1-4; D is uncertain. Germline values: CDR1 SGHRS, CDR2 YFSETQ. This CDR3 comprises 15 residues. Trimming left V 4 bases short and J 4 bases short, with 14 bases between. CDR3 in amino acids: CASSPEEHGNEKLFF. CDR3 nucleotide sequence: TGCGCCAGCAGCCCGGAGGAACACGGTAATGAAAAACTGTTTTTT. Using reference TRBV5-1 and TRBJ1-4 for the parts outside the CDR3, the full variable domain is KAGVTQTPRYLIKTRGQQVTLSCSPISGHRSVSWYQQTPGQGLQFLFEYFSETQRNKGNFPGRFSGRQFSNSRSEMNVSTLELGDSALYLCASSPEEHGNEKLFFGSGTQLSVL.

This chain joins TRBV5-1 and TRBJ1-3; D uncertain. CDR3 length equals 15 residues. Germline V lookup: CDR1 SGHRS, CDR2 YFSETQ. Trimming took 4 bases from V and 1 from J, leaving 12 bases between them. The CDR3 here is CASSVVGASGNTIYF. The CDR3 nucleotides read TGCGCCAGCAGCGTAGTGGGCGCGTCTGGAAACACCATATATTTT.

This clonotype was observed a handful of times. The rearrangement joins TRBV5-6 to TRBJ2-1; D call uncertain. From germline, CDR1 is SGHDT and CDR2 YYEEEE. V was trimmed by 1 base and J by 12 bases, leaving 8 bases between them. The CDR3 has 11 amino acids. The DNA of the CDR3 is TGTGCCAGCAGCTTGTTAGGTGGGCAGTTCTTC. It specifies CASSLLGGQFF.

This clonotype has a handful of counts. The chain is built from TRBV12-3 or TRBV12-4 and TRBJ2-7; maybe TRBD1 (6 bases). The CDR3 spans 14 residues. The V and J ends lost 6 bases and 5 bases respectively, with 17 bases between them. The CDR3 loop reads CASSWGTRSDEQYF. The CDR3 coding sequence is TGTGCCAGCAGCTGGGGGACAAGATCCGACGAGCAGTACTTC.

The chain is built from TRBV6-2 or TRBV6-3 and TRBJ2-7; D might be TRBD1 (5 bases). Germline assignment: CDR1 MNHEY and CDR2 SVGEGT. V lost 2 bases and J 5 bases, leaving 19 bases between the germline ends. This CDR3 region has 16 residues. The DNA of the CDR3 is TGTGCCAGCAGTTACCGGGTGGCGGCAGGGTCACACGAGCAGTACTTC. This translates into CASSYRVAAGSHEQYF.

This clonotype was seen only a few times. The J gene is TRBJ2-3, the V gene TRBV5-1; D is possibly TRBD1 or TRBD2 (5 bases each). V was cut by 0 bases and J by 4 bases, with 12 bases left in between. CDR3 length: 15 residues. The germline CDR1 and CDR2 sequences are SGHRS and YFSETQ. The CDR3: CASSLGQRGADTQYF. For the CDR3, the DNA is TGCGCCAGCAGCTTGGGACAGAGGGGAGCAGATACGCAGTATTTT.

This clonotype was picked up many times. The rearrangement joins TRBV7-6 to TRBJ1-2; tentative D call: TRBD1 (5 bases). This CDR3 region has 15 residues. V was trimmed by 1 base and J by 8 bases, leaving 17 bases between them. CDR1 and CDR2 (germline): SGHVS, FNYEAQ. The CDR3: CASSLVSGDARGYTF. CDR3 bases: TGTGCCAGCAGCTTAGTATCGGGGGATGCCAGAGGCTACACCTTC. Filled out from reference TRBV7-6 and TRBJ1-2, the complete variable domain reads GAGVSQSPRYKVTKRGQDVALRCDPISGHVSLYWYRQALGQGPEFLTYFNYEAQQDKSGLPNDRFSAERPEGSISTLTIQRTEQRDSAMYRCASSLVSGDARGYTFGSGTRLTVV.

V and J are TRBV6-5 and TRBJ2-3, with D maybe TRBD2 (6 bases). CDR3 length equals 15 residues. The V gene lost 2 bases and the J gene lost 4 bases, with 13 bases spanning the gap. CDR1 is MNHEY and CDR2 is SVGAGI in the germline V gene. For the CDR3, the DNA is TGTGCCAGCAGTTACACCGGGGGTGGAGCAGATACGCAGTATTTT. Translating it yields CASSYTGGGADTQYF.

The chain recombines TRBV4-1 with TRBJ2-3, with 8 bases identical to TRBD2. CDR1 is MGHRA, CDR2 YSYEKL, per germline. There are 20 residues in the CDR3. V was clipped by 0 bases and J by 3 bases; unmatched bases: 17. Here the CDR3 reads CASSQDRLRVEGGGTDTQYF. The CDR3 DNA is TGCGCCAGCAGCCAAGATCGTCTCAGGGTGGAAGGCGGGGGGACAGATACGCAGTATTTT.

The chain has TRBV7-3 and TRBJ2-2; D is possibly TRBD2 (5 bases). The germline gives CDR1 SGHTA, CDR2 FQGTGA. V lost 1 base to trimming and J lost 7 bases, with 10 bases between them. The CDR3 runs 14 residues. The CDR3 nucleotides read TGTGCCAGCAGCTTAAGGGAGACTCGCGGGGAGCTGTTTTTT. This sequence encodes CASSLRETRGELFF.

CDR3 DNA sequence: TGTGCTAGTGGTTTACGTAGGGATGTCGGTTACGATACGCAGTATTTT. Translating it yields CASGLRRDVGYDTQYF. The rearrangement joins TRBV12-5 to TRBJ2-3; D is undetermined. Trimming stripped 3 bases from V and 6 bases from J, with 19 bases between. The germline CDR1 and CDR2 sequences are LGHNT and FRNRAP. The CDR3 loop spans 16 amino acids.